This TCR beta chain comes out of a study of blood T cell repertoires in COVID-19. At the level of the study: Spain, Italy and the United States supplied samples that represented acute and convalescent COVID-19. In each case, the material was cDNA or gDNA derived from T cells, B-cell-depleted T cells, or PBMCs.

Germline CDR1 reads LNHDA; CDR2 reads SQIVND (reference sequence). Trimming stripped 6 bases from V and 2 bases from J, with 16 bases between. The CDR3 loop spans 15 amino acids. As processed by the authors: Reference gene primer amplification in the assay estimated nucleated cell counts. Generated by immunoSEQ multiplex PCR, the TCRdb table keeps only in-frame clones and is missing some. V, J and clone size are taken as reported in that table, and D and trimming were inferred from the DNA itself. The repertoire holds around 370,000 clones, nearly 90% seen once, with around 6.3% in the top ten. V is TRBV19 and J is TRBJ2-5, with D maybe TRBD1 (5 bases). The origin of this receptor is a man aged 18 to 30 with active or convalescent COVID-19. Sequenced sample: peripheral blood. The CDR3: CASRRQIFGQETQYF. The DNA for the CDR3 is TGTGCCAGTAGAAGACAGATTTTTGGGCAAGAGACCCAGTACTTC.